A single sample is the source of the 11 T cell receptor beta chains below, sequenced in a study of T cells in Graves' hyperthyroidism and ophthalmopathy. From RNA transcripts, TCR beta CDR3 regions were amplified. HTBI primers were the set used in a first-round RT-PCR of the TCR CDR3. TCRdb analysed the multiplex PCR reads with MiXCR anew, one entry per CDR3 protein. The sample shows some 300,000 distinct CDR3 sequences, approximately 14% of them seen only once. Sequenced material: blood. The receptors originated from a woman in her thirties or forties with Graves' hyperthyroidism.

The CDR3 nucleotides read TGTGCCAGCAGACAGGGGACAGACTTAAACTATGGCTACACCTTC. As protein: CASRQGTDLNYGYTF. The chain uses TRBV11-2 and TRBJ1-2; 7 bases line up with TRBD1. The CDR3 is 15 residues long. The ends lost 6 bases at V and 2 bases at J; junction bases unmatched: 9. Germline CDR1 and CDR2: SGHAT and FQNNGV.

The chain joins TRBV4-1 to TRBJ1-1; D not certain. Germline V CDR1 and CDR2: MGHRA, YSYEKL. The CDR3 is 17 amino acids. V lost 6 bases, J lost 2 bases, and 22 bases lay in between. The CDR3 nucleotides are TGCGCCAGCAGTTTCACTACGGGGATCGTACGAAACACTGAAGCTTTCTTT. Protein product: CASSFTTGIVRNTEAFF.

The chain is built from TRBV6-2 or TRBV6-3 and TRBJ2-1; 16 bases match TRBD2. The length of the CDR3 is 20 residues. With 2 bases clipped from V and 0 bases from J, the junction kept 7 bases outside the gene matches. The germline gives CDR1 MNHEY, CDR2 SVGEGT. CDR3 sequence reads: CASSYPGLAGGTSSYNEQFF. CDR3 DNA: TGTGCCAGCAGTTACCCGGGACTAGCGGGAGGGACTAGCTCCTACAATGAGCAGTTCTTC.

In its sample, this clonotype was seen many times. This sequence joins TRBV20-1 and TRBJ1-6; 7 bases agree with TRBD1. The CDR3 length is 14 residues. The trim removed 5 bases at V and 10 bases at J, leaving 11 bases unmatched. CDR1 is DFQATT and CDR2 is SNEGSKA in the germline V gene (reference sequence). The CDR3: CSAGRDRRTSPLHF. CDR3 DNA sequence: TGCAGTGCTGGCCGGGACAGACGAACCTCACCCCTCCACTTT.

This chain joins TRBV9 and TRBJ2-2; no definite D call. The V gene lost 0 bases and the J gene lost 2 bases, with 11 bases spanning the gap. This CDR3 comprises 16 residues. In germline, CDR1 is SGDLS, CDR2 YYNGEE. In nucleotides, the CDR3 is TGTGCCAGCAGCGTAGAGATGGGGATTAACACCGGGGAGCTGTTTTTT. As protein: CASSVEMGINTGELFF.

There are a few counts of this clonotype. The gene calls are TRBV7-9 and TRBJ1-1, with D tentatively TRBD1 (5 bases). CDR1 SEHNR and CDR2 FQNEAQ come from the germline V gene (reference sequence). CDR3 size: 14 residues. The V end lost 5 bases, the J end lost 1 base, and 11 bases lay between the germline ends. The CDR3 loop is CASSIGAQNTEAFF. CDR3 in DNA: TGTGCCAGCAGCATAGGGGCCCAGAACACTGAAGCTTTCTTT.

Of note for this clonotype: A much larger clonotype is one base distant, so this may be a read error. This sequence joins TRBV5-5 and TRBJ1-2; D might be TRBD1 (5 bases). CDR1 is SGHKS, CDR2 YYEKEE, per germline (reference sequence). The CDR3 covers 15 residues. Trimming took off 1 base at V and 4 bases at J, with 14 bases between the two ends. CDR3 DNA sequence: TGTGCCAGCAGCTTGCAGCGGGGAGGGGTCTATGGCTACACCTTC. This codes for CASSLQRGGVYGYTF.

This clonotype was counted many times. The chain combines TRBV20-1 with TRBJ2-7; TRBD1 might be the D (6 bases). V lost 1 base and J lost 2, with 9 bases in between. The CDR3 extends over 13 amino acids. The germline CDR1 and CDR2 sequences are DFQATT and SNEGSKA (reference sequence). The CDR3 DNA is TGCAGTGCTAGAGTGCAGGGGACCTACGAGCAGTACTTC. Translating it yields CSARVQGTYEQYF.

This clonotype was detected many times. The chain employs TRBV20-1 and TRBJ1-6, with D possibly being TRBD1 (6 bases). The CDR3 sequence is 14 residues long. V gave up 0 bases and J gave up 5 bases, with 8 bases separating them. Germline values: CDR1 DFQATT, CDR2 SNEGSKA (reference sequence). CDR3 nucleotide sequence: TGCAGTGCTAGAGACAGGGGAAATAATTCACCCCTCCACTTT. Residues: CSARDRGNNSPLHF.

This clonotype has ten or more counts. In DNA, the CDR3 is TGTGCCAGCAGCAAATGGGACAAGAACATTCAGTACTTC. It is translated as CASSKWDKNIQYF. This chain links TRBV7-9 with TRBJ2-4, with D possibly matching TRBD1 (6 bases). CDR1 and CDR2 (germline): SEHNR, FQNEAQ (reference sequence). This CDR3 region has 13 residues. Between the trimmed V and J ends, which lost 5 bases and 7 bases, there was a span of 12 bases.

This clonotype was picked up many times. The J gene is TRBJ2-5, the V gene TRBV3-1; D possibly uses TRBD1 or TRBD2 (5 bases each). Germline-derived CDR1 and CDR2 are LGHDT and YNNKEL (reference sequence). The germline V and J ends were trimmed by 1 base and 14 bases, with 11 bases remaining between them. This CDR3 is 11 amino acids long. The CDR3 spells CASSQGDRSYF. The CDR3 DNA sequence: TGTGCCAGCAGCCAAGGGGACCGGAGCTACTTC.